The source of this T cell receptor (beta chain) is a study of T cell responses to AZD1222 COVID-19 vaccine. There are a few counts of this clone. The assay was immunoSEQ multiplex PCR, and TCRdb's table has in-frame clones only and misses some. The sample lists around 130,000 clones, 88% occurring once. This sequence was found in an adult in good health. Sequenced here: peripheral blood, sampled on day 0 of AZD1222 vaccination.

CDR3 in DNA: TGTGCCAGCAGCTTGGTGTTTGGGACAGGGGTTTTCTACACCTTC. Protein sequence: CASSLVFGTGVFYTF. This chain links TRBV5-6 with TRBJ1-2, with 10 bases fitting TRBD1. V was pared by 0 bases and J by 10 bases, with 9 bases of the junction left unmatched. The CDR3 has 15 amino acids. Germline CDR1 and CDR2: SGHDT and YYEEEE.